This T cell receptor (beta chain) stems from a study of beta chain features in type 1 diabetes. The CDR3 covers 14 residues. V was pared by 5 bases and J by 0 bases, with 7 bases between. Germline loops: CDR1 SGHVS, CDR2 FNYEAQ. Study-level findings and limits: A moderate, significant TCRB CDR3 shortening appeared in type 1 diabetes across four CD4+ subsets.

Investigators reverse transcribed all isolated RNA, so they sequenced expressed TCRB transcripts. Assay: immunoSEQ multiplex PCR; the TCRdb copy retains only in-frame clones and omits some. The sample lists hundreds of thousands of clones, about an eighth occurring once. Concerning this clone itself: Its antigen remains unidentified.

V usage is TRBV7-6 and J usage is TRBJ2-2, with D perhaps given as TRBD1 or TRBD2 (5 bases each). The sample was naive CD4+ T cells from blood. The clonotype originates from a man between 18 and 35 years old with type 1 diabetes. CDR3 residues: CASSGTANTGELFF. CDR3 DNA: TGTGCCAGCAGCGGGACGGCGAACACCGGGGAGCTGTTTTTT.